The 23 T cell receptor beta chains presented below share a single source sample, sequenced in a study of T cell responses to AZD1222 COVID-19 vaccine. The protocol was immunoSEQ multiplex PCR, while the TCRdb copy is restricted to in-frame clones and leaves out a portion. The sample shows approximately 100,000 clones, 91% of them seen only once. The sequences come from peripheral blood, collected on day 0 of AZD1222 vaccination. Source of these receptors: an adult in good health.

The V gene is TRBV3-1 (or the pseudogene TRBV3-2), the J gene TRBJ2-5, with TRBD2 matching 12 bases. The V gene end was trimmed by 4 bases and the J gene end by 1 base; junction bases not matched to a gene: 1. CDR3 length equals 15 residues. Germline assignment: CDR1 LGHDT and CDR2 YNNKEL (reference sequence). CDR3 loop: CASSPLAGGQETQYF. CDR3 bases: TGTGCCAGCAGCCCACTAGCGGGAGGCCAAGAGACCCAGTACTTC.

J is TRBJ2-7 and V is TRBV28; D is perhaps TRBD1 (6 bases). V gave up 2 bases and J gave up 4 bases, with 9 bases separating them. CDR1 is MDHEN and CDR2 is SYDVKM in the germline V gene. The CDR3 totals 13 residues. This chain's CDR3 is CASSLGTQYEQYF. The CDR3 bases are TGTGCCAGCAGTTTAGGGACACAGTACGAGCAGTACTTC.

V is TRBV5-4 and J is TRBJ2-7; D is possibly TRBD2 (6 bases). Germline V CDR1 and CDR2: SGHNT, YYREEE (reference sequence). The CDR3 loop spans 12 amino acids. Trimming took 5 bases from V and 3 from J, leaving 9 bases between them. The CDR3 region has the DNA TGTGCCAGCAGTAGGGAGGACTACGAGCAGTACTTC. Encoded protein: CASSREDYEQYF. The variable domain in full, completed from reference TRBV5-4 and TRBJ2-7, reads ETGVTQSPTHLIKTRGQQVTLRCSSQSGHNTVSWYQQALGQGPQFIFQYYREEENGRGNFPPRFSGLQFPNYSSELNVNALELDDSALYLCASSREDYEQYFGPGTRLTVT.

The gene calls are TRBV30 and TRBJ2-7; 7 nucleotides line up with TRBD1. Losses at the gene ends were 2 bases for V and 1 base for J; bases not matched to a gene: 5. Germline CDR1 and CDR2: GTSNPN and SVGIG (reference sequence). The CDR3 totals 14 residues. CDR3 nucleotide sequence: TGTGCCTGGAGTTACACAGGGGTTTCCTACGAGCAGTACTTC. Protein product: CAWSYTGVSYEQYF.

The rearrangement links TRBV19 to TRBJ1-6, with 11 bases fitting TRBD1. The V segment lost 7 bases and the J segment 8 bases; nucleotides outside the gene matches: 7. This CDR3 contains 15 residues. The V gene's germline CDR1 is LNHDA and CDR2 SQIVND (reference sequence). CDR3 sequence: CASTAGQGAYSPLHF. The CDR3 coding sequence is TGTGCCAGTACCGCTGGACAGGGGGCTTATTCACCCCTCCACTTT.

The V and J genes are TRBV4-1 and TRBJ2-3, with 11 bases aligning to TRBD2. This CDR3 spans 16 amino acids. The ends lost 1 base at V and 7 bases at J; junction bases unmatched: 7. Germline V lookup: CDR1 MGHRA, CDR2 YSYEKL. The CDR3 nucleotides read TGCGCCAGCAGCCAAGTTCTAGCGGGAGGTCCATATACGCAGTATTTT. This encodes CASSQVLAGGPYTQYF.

CDR3 sequence: CASAGVTDTQYF. As DNA, the CDR3 is TGTGCCAGCGCAGGGGTAACAGATACGCAGTATTTT. The chain combines TRBV18 with TRBJ2-3; maybe TRBD1 (6 bases). The CDR3 totals 12 residues. Looked up from germline, CDR1 is KGHSH and CDR2 is LQKENI. Trimming cost V 8 bases and J 3 bases, with 9 bases left between them.

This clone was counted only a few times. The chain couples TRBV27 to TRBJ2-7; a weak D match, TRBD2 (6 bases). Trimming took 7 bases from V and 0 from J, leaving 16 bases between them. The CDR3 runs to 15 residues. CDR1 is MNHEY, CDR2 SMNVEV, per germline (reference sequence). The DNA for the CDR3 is TGTGCCAGCACCCCGTCGGGACTCCGCTCCTACGAGCAGTACTTC. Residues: CASTPSGLRSYEQYF.

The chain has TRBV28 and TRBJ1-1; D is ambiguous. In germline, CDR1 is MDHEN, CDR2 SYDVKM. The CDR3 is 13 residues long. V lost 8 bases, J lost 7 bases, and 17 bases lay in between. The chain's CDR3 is CASGNHIGFEAFF. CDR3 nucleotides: TGTGCCAGCGGTAATCACATAGGTTTTGAAGCTTTCTTT.

The CDR3 nucleotides read TGTGCCTGGAGCCACCTGGGGAGGGCCGCCGGGGAGCTGTTTTTT. Amino acids: CAWSHLGRAAGELFF. This chain connects TRBV30 to TRBJ2-2; 7 bases fit TRBD2. V shed 3 bases, J shed 6 bases, and the junction held 10 bases outside the gene matches. The germline CDR1 and CDR2 sequences are GTSNPN and SVGIG (reference sequence). The CDR3 sequence is 15 residues long.

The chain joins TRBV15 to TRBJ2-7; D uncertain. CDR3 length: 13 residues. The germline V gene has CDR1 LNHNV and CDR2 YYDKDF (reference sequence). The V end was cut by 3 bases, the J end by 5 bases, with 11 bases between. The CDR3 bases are TGTGCCACCAGCAGGAGCCAGGATGACGAGCAGTACTTC. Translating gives CATSRSQDDEQYF.

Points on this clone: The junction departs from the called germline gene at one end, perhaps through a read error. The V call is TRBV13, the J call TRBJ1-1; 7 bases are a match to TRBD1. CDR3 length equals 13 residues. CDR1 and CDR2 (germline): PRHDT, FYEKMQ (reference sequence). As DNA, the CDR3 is TGTGCCAGCAGCTCGCCGGTGGACAGGAGTTTTCCGTTT. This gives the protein CASSSPVDRSFPF.

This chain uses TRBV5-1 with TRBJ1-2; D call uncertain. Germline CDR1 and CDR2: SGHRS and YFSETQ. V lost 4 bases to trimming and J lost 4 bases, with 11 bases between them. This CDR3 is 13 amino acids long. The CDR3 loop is CASSPSGIYGYTF. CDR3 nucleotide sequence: TGCGCCAGCAGCCCATCCGGGATCTATGGCTACACCTTC.

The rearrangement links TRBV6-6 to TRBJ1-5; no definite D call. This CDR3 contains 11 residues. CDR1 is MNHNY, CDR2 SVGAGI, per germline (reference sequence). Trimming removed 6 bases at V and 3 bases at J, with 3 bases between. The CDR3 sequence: CASRTNQPQHF. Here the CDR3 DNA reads TGTGCCAGCAGGACCAATCAGCCCCAGCATTTT.

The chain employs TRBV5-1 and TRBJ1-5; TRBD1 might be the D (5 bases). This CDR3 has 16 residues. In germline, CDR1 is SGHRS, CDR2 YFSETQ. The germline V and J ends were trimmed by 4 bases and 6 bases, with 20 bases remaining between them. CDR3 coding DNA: TGCGCCAGCAGCCCGGGGAGCTCTGGGGCAACTCAGCCCCAGCATTTT. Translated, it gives CASSPGSSGATQPQHF.

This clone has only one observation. As DNA, the CDR3 is TGTGCCAGCAGCCCGCGGACAGGGGGCTTCTACGAGCAGTACTTC. Protein sequence: CASSPRTGGFYEQYF. V gene TRBV7-8 combines with J gene TRBJ2-7; TRBD1 matches 11 bases. CDR1 is SGHVS, CDR2 FQNEAQ, per germline. Trimming removed 5 bases from V and 3 bases from J; junction bases left unmatched: 6. The CDR3 loop spans 15 amino acids.

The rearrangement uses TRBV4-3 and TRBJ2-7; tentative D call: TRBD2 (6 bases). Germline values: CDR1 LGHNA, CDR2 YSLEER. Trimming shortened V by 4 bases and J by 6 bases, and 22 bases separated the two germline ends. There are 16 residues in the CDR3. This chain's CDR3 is CASSRLGGASLGEQYF. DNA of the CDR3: TGCGCCAGCAGCCGCCTTGGAGGGGCGTCACTGGGCGAGCAGTACTTC.

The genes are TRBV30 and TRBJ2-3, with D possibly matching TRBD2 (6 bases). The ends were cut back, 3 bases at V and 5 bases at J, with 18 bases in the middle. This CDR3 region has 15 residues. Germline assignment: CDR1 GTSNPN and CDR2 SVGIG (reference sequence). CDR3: CAWRVLGTALDTQYF. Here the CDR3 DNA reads TGTGCCTGGAGGGTGTTAGGGACTGCATTAGATACGCAGTATTTT.

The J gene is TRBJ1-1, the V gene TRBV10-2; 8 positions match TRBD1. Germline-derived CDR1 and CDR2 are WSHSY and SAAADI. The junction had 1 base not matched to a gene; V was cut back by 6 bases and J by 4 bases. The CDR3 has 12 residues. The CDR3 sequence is CASRTGATEAFF. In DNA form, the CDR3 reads TGCGCCAGCAGGACAGGGGCCACTGAAGCTTTCTTT.

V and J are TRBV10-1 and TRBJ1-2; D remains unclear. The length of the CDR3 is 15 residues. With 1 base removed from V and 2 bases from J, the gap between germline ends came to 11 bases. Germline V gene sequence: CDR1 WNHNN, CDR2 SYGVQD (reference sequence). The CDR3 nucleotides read TGCGCCAGCAGTGAGTTCGGACGACTAAACTATGGCTACACCTTC. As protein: CASSEFGRLNYGYTF.

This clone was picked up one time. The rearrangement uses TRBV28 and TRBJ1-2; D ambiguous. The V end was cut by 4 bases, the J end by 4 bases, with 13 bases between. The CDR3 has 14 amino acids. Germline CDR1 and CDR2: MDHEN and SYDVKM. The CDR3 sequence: CASSYPDLIYGYTF. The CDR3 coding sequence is TGTGCCAGCAGTTACCCTGATCTAATCTATGGCTACACCTTC.

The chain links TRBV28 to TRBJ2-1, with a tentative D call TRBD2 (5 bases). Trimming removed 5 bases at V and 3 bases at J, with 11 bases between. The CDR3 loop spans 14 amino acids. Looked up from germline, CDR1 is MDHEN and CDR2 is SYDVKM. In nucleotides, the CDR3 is TGTGCCAGCAGTGAACCCGGGATCTACAATGAGCAGTTCTTC. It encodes CASSEPGIYNEQFF. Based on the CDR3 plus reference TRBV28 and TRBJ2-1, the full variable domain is DVKVTQSSRYLVKRTGEKVFLECVQDMDHENMFWYRQDPGLGLRLIYFSYDVKMKEKGDIPEGYSVSREKKERFSLILESASTNQTSMYLCASSEPGIYNEQFFGPGTRLTVL.

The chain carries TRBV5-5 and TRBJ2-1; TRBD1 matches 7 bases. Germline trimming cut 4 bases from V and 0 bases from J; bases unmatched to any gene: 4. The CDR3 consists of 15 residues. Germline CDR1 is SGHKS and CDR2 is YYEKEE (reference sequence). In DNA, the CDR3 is TGTGCCAGCAGCCGTACAGGGGTCTCCTACAATGAGCAGTTCTTC. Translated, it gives CASSRTGVSYNEQFF.